The clone carrying this T cell receptor (beta chain) was found once. Repertoires were generated with immunoSEQ multiplex PCR, while TCRdb's copy carries only in-frame clones and drops some. The sample has 70,000 to 80,000 clones, more than 90% seen once; the top ten hold 2% to 3%. The data originate from a study of T cell clones after liver transplantation. Overall study context: Subjects received no induction therapy and standard immunosuppression until randomization at 12-24 months post-transplant.

The sequences come from CD4+ T cells from blood, collected before liver transplant. The TCR originated in a human donor who received a liver transplant.

CDR3 DNA sequence: TGTGCCAGAAGCCCTCTTAGGCGGGAGAGGCGGGAGCAGTACTTC. It specifies CARSPLRRERREQYF. The V gene is TRBV7-5, the J gene TRBJ2-7; TRBD2 is the table's D call and was not checked against the DNA. TRBV7-5 is a documented pseudogene. This CDR3 is built from 15 residues.